One sample yielded the 17 T cell receptor beta chains listed below, sequenced in a study of blood T cell repertoires in COVID-19. This table comes from immunoSEQ multiplex PCR, and its TCRdb copy is limited to in-frame clones, with some not included. Of 200,000 to 250,000 clones listed, 75% to 85% were seen once; the top ten hold 1.3%. What was sequenced was peripheral blood. The receptors come from a woman in her twenties or thirties with COVID-19, enrolled during active disease.

This rearrangement joins TRBV7-2 to TRBJ2-5, with TRBD2 matching 13 bases. The CDR3 runs 19 residues. V shed 3 bases, J shed 5 bases, and the junction held 15 bases outside the gene matches. Germline CDR1 SGHTA, CDR2 FQGNSA. CDR3 amino acids: CASSFPGLAGNQRMETQYF. CDR3 in DNA: TGTGCCAGCAGCTTTCCGGGACTAGCGGGAAACCAGAGGATGGAGACCCAGTACTTC.

The chain recombines TRBV4-3 with TRBJ1-2, with 7 bases lining up with TRBD1. The germline V gene has CDR1 LGHNA and CDR2 YSLEER. V shed 0 bases, J shed 7 bases, and the junction held 11 bases outside the gene matches. The length of the CDR3 is 16 residues. CDR3 bases: TGCGCCAGCAGCCAAGATTCGGGCGTAGGGGGCGGTGGCTACACCTTC. It is translated as CASSQDSGVGGGGYTF.

The chain recombines TRBV14 with TRBJ2-3; a possible D gene is TRBD1 (5 bases). V lost 1 base and J 2 bases, leaving 10 bases between the germline ends. The CDR3 runs to 15 residues. Germline V gives CDR1 SGHDN, CDR2 FVKESK. CDR3 coding DNA: TGTGCCAGCAGCCAAGTCCTAGGGGCCACAGATACGCAGTATTTT. As protein: CASSQVLGATDTQYF.

This chain connects TRBV10-1 to TRBJ2-7; no clear D gene. The length of the CDR3 is 19 residues. Germline-derived CDR1 and CDR2 are WNHNN and SYGVQD (reference sequence). V was trimmed by 8 bases and J by 3 bases, leaving 32 bases between them. In nucleotides, the CDR3 is TGCGCCAGCCGCTCAGCTCCCTCGGTGGTGGCGGAGCCCCACTACGAGCAGTACTTC. Translation: CASRSAPSVVAEPHYEQYF.

This clone appeared a single time. The chain couples TRBV12-3 or TRBV12-4 to TRBJ1-6; D remains ambiguous. The V gene lost 8 bases and the J gene lost 9 bases, with 11 bases spanning the gap. The CDR3 extends over 12 amino acids. CDR3 amino acids: CASRGYRSPLHF. CDR3 DNA sequence: TGTGCCAGCCGCGGTTACCGTTCACCCCTCCACTTT.

This chain joins TRBV5-4 and TRBJ1-2; a possible D gene is TRBD1 (6 bases). V gave up 0 bases and J gave up 8 bases, with 17 bases separating them. Germline lookup yields CDR1 SGHNT and CDR2 YYREEE (reference sequence). The CDR3 has 15 amino acids. The CDR3 loop reads CASSLVNQGKEGYTF. The CDR3 nucleotides are TGTGCCAGCAGCTTGGTAAACCAGGGGAAGGAAGGCTACACCTTC.

This sequence joins TRBV11-3 and TRBJ2-1; TRBD2 agrees at 12 bases. Germline V gene data show CDR1 as SGHNT and CDR2 as YENEEA. After removal of 2 bases from V and 6 bases from J, the junction contained 5 bases not matched to a gene. The CDR3 loop spans 16 amino acids. CDR3 sequence: CASSLPGLAGINEQFF. The CDR3 DNA reads TGTGCCAGCAGCTTACCCGGACTAGCGGGGATCAATGAGCAGTTCTTC.

The CDR3 DNA is TGTGCCAGCAGTTTTCCCGGGACAGGGTCCTACGAGCAGTACTTC. Amino acids: CASSFPGTGSYEQYF. V usage is TRBV28 and J usage is TRBJ2-7; TRBD1 agrees at 9 bases. The CDR3 loop spans 15 amino acids. V was pared by 3 bases and J by 1 base, with 4 bases of the junction left unmatched. Germline CDR1 reads MDHEN; CDR2 reads SYDVKM.

This clone was seen just once. The V and J genes are TRBV28 and TRBJ2-7; maybe TRBD1 (5 bases). Germline CDR1 is MDHEN and CDR2 is SYDVKM. The CDR3 has 13 amino acids. V was pared by 1 base and J by 4 bases, with 8 bases between. In nucleotides, the CDR3 is TGTGCCAGCAGTTTATCTCCAGGGTACGAGCAGTACTTC. Amino acid sequence: CASSLSPGYEQYF.

The CDR3 is CASSSVSPSGNTIYF. The CDR3 DNA reads as TGTGCCAGCAGCTCCGTTAGTCCCTCTGGAAACACCATATATTTT. This chain uses TRBV6-6 with TRBJ1-3, with D unresolved. The CDR3 length is 15 residues. Trimming took 6 bases from V and 0 from J, leaving 12 bases between them. Germline V gene data show CDR1 as MNHNY and CDR2 as SVGAGI (reference sequence).

This sequence joins TRBV9 and TRBJ1-4; tentative D call: TRBD1 (5 bases). The V gene's germline CDR1 is SGDLS and CDR2 YYNGEE. Trimming cost V 4 bases and J 0 bases, with 7 bases left between them. This CDR3 is built from 14 residues. CDR3 coding DNA: TGTGCCAGCAGCCGACAGTCAACTAATGAAAAACTGTTTTTT. Amino acids: CASSRQSTNEKLFF.

The gene calls are TRBV3-1 (or the pseudogene TRBV3-2) and TRBJ2-4; D gene unclear. Looked up from germline, CDR1 is LGHDT and CDR2 is YNNKEL (reference sequence). The CDR3 has 13 residues. The V and J ends lost 5 bases and 1 base respectively, with 6 bases between them. The CDR3 DNA sequence: TGTGCCAGCAGCGCCGGGGCCAAAAACATTCAGTACTTC. Protein: CASSAGAKNIQYF.

The rearrangement uses TRBV19 and TRBJ2-7; D is perhaps TRBD1 (7 bases). The CDR3 runs to 16 residues. The germline V gene has CDR1 LNHDA and CDR2 SQIVND (reference sequence). Trimming pared 4 bases from V and 5 bases from J, leaving 21 bases between. In DNA, the CDR3 is TGTGCCAGTAGTAGCCTCCCTGGGCAGGGGGGCGACGAGCAGTACTTC. This codes for CASSSLPGQGGDEQYF.

The rearrangement uses TRBV5-1 and TRBJ1-1; no reliable D call. Between the trimmed V and J ends, which lost 4 bases and 0 bases, there was a span of 16 bases. This CDR3 spans 16 amino acids. The germline gives CDR1 SGHRS, CDR2 YFSETQ. CDR3 coding DNA: TGCGCCAGCAGCCGTGGAGCGGCGCTAATGAACACTGAAGCTTTCTTT. This codes for CASSRGAALMNTEAFF.

This clone was counted a single time. V is TRBV2 and J is TRBJ2-6; 7 bases align to TRBD1. Unmatched junction bases numbered 8, after V lost 3 bases and J lost 0 bases. This CDR3 spans 18 amino acids. Germline CDR1 reads SNHLY; CDR2 reads FYNNEI. Here the CDR3 reads CASSDLGQFPSGANVLTF. CDR3 DNA sequence: TGTGCCAGCAGTGATTTGGGACAGTTTCCCTCTGGGGCCAACGTCCTGACTTTC.

This chain joins TRBV9 and TRBJ1-1, with D maybe TRBD1 (6 bases). Germline-derived CDR1 and CDR2 are SGDLS and YYNGEE. The germline V and J ends were trimmed by 0 bases and 5 bases, with 11 bases remaining between them. CDR3 length: 14 residues. The chain's CDR3 is CASSVDGGETEAFF. The CDR3, as DNA: TGTGCCAGCAGCGTAGATGGGGGCGAAACTGAAGCTTTCTTT. Full variable domain (rest looked up from reference TRBV9 and TRBJ1-1): DSGVTQTPKHLITATGQRVTLRCSPRSGDLSVYWYQQSLDQGLQFLIQYYNGEERAKGNILERFSAQQFPDLHSELNLSSLELGDSALYFCASSVDGGETEAFFGQGTRLTVV.

The chain uses TRBV27 and TRBJ1-6; D ambiguous. CDR1 is MNHEY, CDR2 SMNVEV, per germline (reference sequence). V dropped 0 bases and J dropped 7 bases, with 7 bases sitting between them. This CDR3 comprises 14 residues. The CDR3 here is CASSLSHRNSPLHF. CDR3 coding DNA: TGTGCCAGCAGTTTATCGCACAGAAATTCACCCCTCCACTTT.